These T cell receptor beta chains were read from a single sample in a study of Graves' ophthalmopathy and Graves' hyperthyroidism. TCRdb re-derived calls from the multiplex PCR reads in MiXCR, one entry per CDR3 protein. The data show 200,000 to 250,000 distinct CDR3 sequences, with 20% to 25% seen just once and roughly 44% held by the top ten. Sequencing used peripheral blood. The receptor source for this set is a woman in her forties or fifties with Graves' ophthalmopathy. CDR3s include the opening cysteine and the closing phenylalanine or tryptophan. A D gene is named only where the DNA matches it firmly. Size values are once, few and many counts, or a class for expanded clones, and some rows have none.

V gene	J gene	clone size	D gene	CDR3 protein	CDR3 DNA
TRBV25-1	TRBJ1-1	many	NA	CASSEFTGKATEAFF	TGTGCCAGCAGTGAATTTACGGGGAAGGCCACTGAAGCTTTCTTT
TRBV7-2	TRBJ1-3	many	NA	CASSLVVSGNTIYF	TGTGCCAGCAGCTTAGTGGTCTCTGGAAACACCATATATTTT
TRBV28	TRBJ2-2	NA	NA	CASHDYSTGELFF	TGTGCCAGCCATGACTACAGCACCGGGGAACTGTTTTTT
TRBV3-1	TRBJ1-2	many	NA	CASSQGLGSHYGYTF	TGTGCCAGCAGCCAAGGGCTTGGCAGCCACTATGGCTACACCTTC
TRBV7-2	TRBJ2-7	many	NA	CASSLVRVNEQYF	TGTGCCAGCAGCTTAGTGCGGGTTAACGAGCAGTACTTC
TRBV28	TRBJ1-2	many	TRBD1	CASSYRQGGEGYTF	TGTGCCAGCAGTTATCGACAGGGCGGTGAGGGCTACACCTTC
TRBV10-2	TRBJ2-7	many	NA	CASSEDLLSEQYF	TGCGCCAGCAGTGAGGATCTCCTCTCCGAGCAGTACTTC
TRBV6-1	TRBJ2-7	many	NA	CASSLATHYEQYF	TGTGCCAGCAGTCTAGCGACCCACTACGAGCAGTACTTC
TRBV12-3/TRBV12-4	TRBJ2-3	many	NA	CASSLGVPDTQYF	TGTGCCAGCAGTTTAGGCGTCCCAGATACGCAGTATTTT
TRBV12-3/TRBV12-4	TRBJ1-1	many	TRBD1	CASSTGTGLLTFF	TGTGCCAGCAGCACCGGGACAGGGTTGTTAACTTTCTTT
TRBV20-1	TRBJ2-7	many	TRBD2	CSSGRAEEQYF	TGCAGTAGCGGGAGGGCGGAGGAGCAGTACTTC
TRBV12-3/TRBV12-4	TRBJ1-2	NA	TRBD1	CATRGQGGNAYTF	TGTGCCACCAGAGGACAGGGCGGGAATGCCTACACCTTC
TRBV6-1	TRBJ1-5	NA	NA	CACTTGLRNQPQHF	TGTGCCTGCACTACCGGACTGAGAAATCAGCCCCAGCATTTT
TRBV19	TRBJ1-6	many	NA	CASRSGEGFSPLHF	TGTGCCAGTAGAAGTGGGGAAGGATTTTCACCCCTCCACTTT
TRBV12-3/TRBV12-4	TRBJ2-5	few	NA	CASSFWDKETQYF	TGTGCCAGCAGTTTTTGGGACAAAGAGACCCAGTACTTC
TRBV6-2/TRBV6-3	TRBJ1-5	many	TRBD1	CASRRGTGSNQPQHF	TGTGCCAGCAGACGGGGGACAGGGAGCAATCAGCCCCAGCATTTT
TRBV4-2	TRBJ1-6	many	NA	CASSQDSNSPLHF	TGTGCCAGCAGCCAAGACAGCAATTCACCCCTCCACTTT
TRBV18	TRBJ1-2	many	TRBD1	CASSPTGSNYGYTF	TGTGCCAGCTCACCGACAGGGTCCAACTATGGCTACACCTTC
TRBV12-3/TRBV12-4	TRBJ2-5	NA	TRBD2	CASSLRGLAGGETQYF	TGTGCCAGCAGCCTTCGGGGACTAGCGGGAGGGGAGACCCAGTACTTC
TRBV15	TRBJ2-5	many	NA	CATSSTREETQYF	TGTGCCACCAGCAGTACCAGGGAGGAGACCCAGTACTTC